This T cell receptor (beta chain) was sequenced during a study of blood T cell repertoires in COVID-19 (dated by TCRdb to the early 2020s). General notes on the study: Samples covering the acute and convalescent phases of COVID-19 were provided by collaborators in the United States, Italy and Spain. The prospective study material was composed of cDNA or gDNA derived from T cells, B-cell-depleted T cells, or PBMCs. Deeply sampled blood TCRbeta repertoires from subjects exposed to, actively infected with, or recovered from COVID-19 were included in the dataset. The repertoires were released in a freely available public database intended as a resource for research on the immune response to SARS-CoV-2. The samples were drawn from the first 160 participants of the ongoing ImmuneRACE study and from more than 1,000 subjects provided by 6 global collaborators. The sample metadata nearly always contained a de-identified subject ID, COVID-19 status, age in years and sex. Where available, HLA class I and class II types were taken from metadata supplied by the sample provider and were not determined by assay-based typing.

The collaborating institutions used their own protocols to collect whole blood in K2EDTA tubes. Collaborator samples were shipped for TCRbeta analysis as frozen whole blood, isolated PBMCs, or DNA extracted from either sample type. What the authors observed across the whole study: How much clinical and demographic metadata was included differed by source and by participant, and the metadata was provided uncurated.

The CDR3 runs 13 residues from the cysteine to the phenylalanine. Just the 39-base CDR3 DNA is kept, in frame starting at base 1. Via the germline V gene, CDR1 is SGHRS and CDR2 YFSETQ. At the junction V is shortened by 3 bases and J by 2 bases, with 8 bases in between. As regards this clone: There is no known antigen for this receptor. Base qualities are not recorded, but no much larger clone differs from it by a single base.

TCRbeta CDR3 regions were amplified from genomic DNA using the immunoSEQ Assay, a bias-controlled multiplex PCR. From the authors' description of their analysis: Nucleated cell counts per sample were estimated from amplification of reference gene primers within the assay. Sequence reads were collapsed and filtered to measure the absolute abundance of every unique TCRbeta CDR3 rearrangement. For each sample, productive Simpson clonality was calculated by taking the square root of Simpson's diversity index across productive rearrangements. TCRdb mirrors the immuneACCESS table, restricted to in-frame sequences. Some clones are absent from its copies; in checked studies, under half trace to an unresolved V gene, and the reason for the others is unknown. The V and J calls and clone size come from that table; D and trimming were worked out from the DNA. Within this sample are 210,000 or so clones, with roughly 80% of them counted one time only. The ten largest clones capture 8% to 13% of the sample.

The sequence derives from a woman over 75 with acute or convalescent COVID-19. The chain was built from TRBV5-1 and TRBJ2-5; D gene: possibly TRBD2, on 6 matching bases. The material sequenced was peripheral blood. The DNA is as follows: TGCGCCAGCAGCTCCGGGGGACAAGAGACCCAGTACTTC. The translation is CASSSGGQETQYF.